Below, one TCR beta chain is given with its context. One entry per CDR3 protein, called by TCRdb with MiXCR from the RT-PCR reads. The sample includes around 240,000 distinct CDR3 sequences, 11% to 15% of them seen just once. Per the germline V gene, CDR1 is DFQATT and CDR2 is SNEGSKA (reference sequence). CDR3 length equals 16 residues. The V and J ends lost 0 bases and 5 bases, in that order; junction bases with no gene match: 7. This sample was included in a study of patients and donors after allogeneic stem cell transplantation. This clonotype was sampled from a human donor who was either an allogeneic HSCT recipient or a stem cell or donor lymphocyte infusion donor (not recorded which). It is not recorded whose cells these are; they may come from a transplant donor. The chain carries TRBV20-1 and TRBJ2-5; 12 nucleotides align to TRBD2. Input material: blood, either unsorted or a sorted T cell fraction (not recorded which). CDR3 amino acids: CSARDSTSGSFETQYF. The DNA of the CDR3 is TGCAGTGCTAGAGATTCGACTAGCGGGAGTTTCGAGACCCAGTACTTC.